A single sample is the source of the 21 T cell receptor beta chains below, sequenced in a study of chemoradiotherapy in HPV16-positive cancers. Clones were read by immunoSEQ multiplex PCR, and TCRdb kept only the in-frame ones, dropping some. This sample has fewer than 7,500 clones; around nine tenths occur once, and the top ten carry over 20%. This specimen was blood, taken from a patient who underwent chemoradiotherapy. The receptors derive from a human donor with HPV-associated anogenital cancer.

The V call is TRBV7-2, the J call TRBJ2-1, with 9 bases identical to TRBD1. The CDR3 totals 14 residues. The V gene's germline CDR1 is SGHTA and CDR2 FQGNSA. V was clipped by 5 bases and J by 6 bases; unmatched bases: 5. Written as DNA, the CDR3 is TGTGCCAGCAGCCGAACAGGGGGCCGCAATGAGCAGTTCTTC. Protein sequence: CASSRTGGRNEQFF.

V gene TRBV15 combines with J gene TRBJ1-1; weak D call: TRBD1 (6 bases). The length of the CDR3 is 15 residues. From germline, CDR1 is LNHNV and CDR2 YYDKDF (reference sequence). Trimming took 7 bases from V and 1 from J, leaving 16 bases between them. For the CDR3, the DNA is TGTGCCACCACCACCGGGGGGGCGGCGAACACTGAAGCTTTCTTT. Amino acids: CATTTGGAANTEAFF.

The chain recombines TRBV5-4 with TRBJ2-3; 7 nucleotides agree with TRBD2. V shed 2 bases, J shed 0 bases, and the junction held 3 bases outside the gene matches. The CDR3 is made up of 15 amino acids. Germline V gene lookup returns CDR1 SGHNT and CDR2 YYREEE (reference sequence). The CDR3 coding sequence is TGTGCCAGCAGCTTCACGCGGGAGAGCACAGATACGCAGTATTTT. Protein: CASSFTRESTDTQYF.

V and J are TRBV5-1 and TRBJ2-3, with D perhaps assigned TRBD1 or TRBD2 (5 bases each). CDR1 and CDR2 from the germline V gene are SGHRS and YFSETQ. CDR3 length: 15 residues. Trimming cost V 4 bases and J 5 bases, with 17 bases left between them. CDR3 sequence (DNA): TGCGCCAGCAGCCTCGGGGCAGGGATGGAAGATACGCAGTATTTT. Protein: CASSLGAGMEDTQYF.

This rearrangement joins TRBV6-5 to TRBJ1-3, with D perhaps matching TRBD1 (5 bases). The V end was cut by 6 bases, the J end by 5 bases, with 5 bases between. The CDR3 contains 11 residues. Germline V CDR1 and CDR2: MNHEY, SVGAGI. The CDR3 loop is CASRDRNTIYF. The CDR3 region has the DNA TGTGCCAGCAGGGACAGAAACACCATATATTTT.

The chain carries TRBV19 and TRBJ2-5; D is undetermined. In germline, CDR1 is LNHDA, CDR2 SQIVND (reference sequence). V was cut by 2 bases and J by 5 bases, with 9 bases left in between. The CDR3 contains 13 residues. The CDR3 nucleotides are TGTGCCAGTAGTATACGGGTTTGGGAGACCCAGTACTTC. Amino acid sequence: CASSIRVWETQYF.

The chain joins TRBV5-1 to TRBJ1-4; tentatively, D is TRBD1 (6 bases). Trimming took off 5 bases at V and 6 bases at J, with 17 bases between the two ends. CDR1 SGHRS and CDR2 YFSETQ come from the germline V gene. CDR3 size: 15 residues. CDR3 sequence: CASRHLGDMDEKLFF. The CDR3 region has the DNA TGCGCCAGCAGGCATCTTGGGGACATGGATGAAAAACTGTTTTTT.

This sequence joins TRBV7-9 and TRBJ2-3; 10 bases are shared with TRBD2. The V gene end was trimmed by 5 bases and the J gene end by 8 bases; junction bases not matched to a gene: 4. From germline, CDR1 is SEHNR and CDR2 FQNEAQ (reference sequence). The CDR3 covers 13 residues. The CDR3 region has the DNA TGTGCCAGCAGCAGCGGGAGGGACGGTACGCAGTATTTT. Translation: CASSSGRDGTQYF.

The chain is built from TRBV6-5 and TRBJ1-3, with TRBD1 as a possible D gene (5 bases). V was clipped by 0 bases and J by 4 bases, with 13 bases between them. Germline V CDR1 and CDR2: MNHEY, SVGAGI. This CDR3 region has 16 residues. CDR3 coding DNA: TGTGCCAGCAGTTACTCGACCGTAGGGGTCGGAAACACCATATATTTT. This translates into CASSYSTVGVGNTIYF.

This clone appeared once. V and J are TRBV7-9 and TRBJ2-1; weak D call: TRBD1 (5 bases). Deletions cut 4 bases from V and 5 bases from J, with 18 bases between. The CDR3 has 16 amino acids. Germline values: CDR1 SEHNR, CDR2 FQNEAQ (reference sequence). The CDR3 DNA follows: TGTGCCAGCAGCTCAAGACAGAGGCAAGGGAACAATGAGCAGTTCTTC. Translated: CASSSRQRQGNNEQFF.

This clone appeared once. This sequence joins TRBV9 and TRBJ2-6, with D perhaps given as TRBD1 or TRBD2 (5 bases each). CDR1 SGDLS and CDR2 YYNGEE come from the germline V gene. Trimming left V 0 bases short and J 0 bases short, with 16 bases between. The CDR3 extends over 19 amino acids. This CDR3 is CASSVDRPGTFSGANVLTF. For the CDR3, the DNA is TGTGCCAGCAGCGTAGACAGGCCGGGAACCTTCTCTGGGGCCAACGTCCTGACTTTC.

The chain recombines TRBV6-6 with TRBJ1-2; D is perhaps TRBD1 (5 bases). V lost 9 bases and J lost 4, with 12 bases in between. Germline-derived CDR1 and CDR2 are MNHNY and SVGAGI (reference sequence). This CDR3 contains 12 residues. The DNA of the CDR3 is TGTGCCAGTGGAGGGGCCTTCTATGGCTACACCTTC. It specifies CASGGAFYGYTF.

The chain recombines TRBV2 with TRBJ2-3; 12 bases map to TRBD2. Trimming cost V 6 bases and J 10 bases; bases outside gene matches: 8. The CDR3 is made up of 14 amino acids. CDR1 and CDR2 from the germline V gene are SNHLY and FYNNEI. The CDR3 loop is CASSQTSGRDAQYF. In DNA form, the CDR3 reads TGTGCCAGCAGCCAGACTAGCGGGAGAGACGCGCAGTATTTT.

The chain carries TRBV27 and TRBJ1-1; 7 nucleotides line up with TRBD1. Germline trimming cut 3 bases from V and 1 base from J; bases unmatched to any gene: 2. From germline, CDR1 is MNHEY and CDR2 SMNVEV (reference sequence). The CDR3 runs 14 residues. CDR3 DNA: TGTGCCAGCAGTTTCCGGGACAGGAACACTGAAGCTTTCTTT. It codes for CASSFRDRNTEAFF.

The chain links TRBV19 to TRBJ1-1, with 10 positions matching TRBD1. CDR3 length: 16 residues. The trim removed 4 bases at V and 3 bases at J, leaving 8 bases unmatched. Germline CDR1 is LNHDA and CDR2 is SQIVND (reference sequence). The CDR3 coding sequence is TGTGCCAGTAGTACTCTCCCGGACAGGGGGGACACTGAAGCTTTCTTT. Its translation is CASSTLPDRGDTEAFF.

V and J are TRBV30 and TRBJ2-6; D not resolved. Looked up from germline, CDR1 is GTSNPN and CDR2 is SVGIG (reference sequence). The V end lost 1 base, the J end lost 1 base, and 8 bases lay between the germline ends. The CDR3 totals 15 residues. The CDR3 DNA follows: TGTGCCTGGAGTGGAGTGGGGTCTGGGGCCAACGTCCTGACTTTC. It translates to CAWSGVGSGANVLTF.

The chain has TRBV5-1 and TRBJ1-5; a weak D match, TRBD1 (6 bases). The length of the CDR3 is 15 residues. Deletions cut 0 bases from V and 2 bases from J, with 9 bases between. CDR1 is SGHRS, CDR2 YFSETQ, per germline. The CDR3 DNA reads as TGCGCCAGCAGCTTGGTTCCAGGGGGCAATCAGCCCCAGCATTTT. Protein sequence: CASSLVPGGNQPQHF.

The sample holds one count of this clone. V usage is TRBV7-2 and J usage is TRBJ2-1; tentatively, D is TRBD1 (7 bases). CDR3 length equals 17 residues. Germline-derived CDR1 and CDR2 are SGHTA and FQGNSA. Trimming removed 4 bases at V and 12 bases at J, with 28 bases between. The CDR3 DNA is TGTGCCAGCAGCTCCCTTCCGGGGGTGCCAGGGGGGCGTGTGCAGTTCTTC. It codes for CASSSLPGVPGGRVQFF.

This sequence joins TRBV15 and TRBJ2-7, with D unclear. V lost 0 bases to trimming and J lost 4 bases, with 7 bases between them. The CDR3 spans 13 residues. CDR1 and CDR2 from the germline V gene are LNHNV and YYDKDF (reference sequence). CDR3 amino acids: CATSRESRYEQYF. Written as DNA, the CDR3 is TGTGCCACCAGCAGAGAATCCAGATACGAGCAGTACTTC.

The J gene is TRBJ2-7, the V gene TRBV15; D is uncertain. V was trimmed by 0 bases and J by 9 bases, leaving 9 bases between them. Germline CDR1 and CDR2: LNHNV and YYDKDF (reference sequence). The length of the CDR3 is 12 residues. CDR3 sequence (DNA): TGTGCCACCAGCAGAGAGGGTCGCGGGCAGTACTTC. Its protein product is CATSREGRGQYF.

J is TRBJ1-1 and V is TRBV6-6; D may be TRBD1 (6 bases). Germline V gene lookup returns CDR1 MNHNY and CDR2 SVGAGI (reference sequence). The CDR3 sequence is 14 residues long. V was cut by 6 bases and J by 14 bases, with 25 bases left in between. Here the CDR3 reads CASSPNYLWGGGFF. In nucleotides, the CDR3 is TGTGCCAGCAGCCCTAATTACCTTTGGGGAGGGGGGTTCTTT.